One sample yielded the 10 T cell receptor beta chains listed below, sequenced in a study of T cells after yellow fever vaccination. MiXCR, run by TCRdb on the 5' RACE reads, gives a single entry per CDR3 protein. Of some 260,000 distinct CDR3 sequences in the sample, roughly 4.8% were seen once. This specimen consisted of CD4+ T cells sorted from PBMCs, obtained on the day of the yellow fever booster vaccination. The receptors shown here come from a man aged 18 to 30 who received the YFV17D yellow fever vaccine.

This clonotype was observed at least ten times. The gene calls are TRBV5-1 and TRBJ2-2; maybe TRBD1 (5 bases). The CDR3 is 14 residues long. Looked up from germline, CDR1 is SGHRS and CDR2 is YFSETQ. Trimming took 6 bases from V and 2 from J, leaving 11 bases between them. The CDR3 spells CASTQGSNTGELFF. The CDR3 DNA sequence: TGCGCCAGCACCCAGGGCAGCAACACCGGGGAGCTGTTTTTT.

The V and J genes are TRBV10-3 and TRBJ1-3, with TRBD1 identical over 10 bases. J was trimmed by 4 bases and V by 6 bases; bases with no gene match: 3. Germline values: CDR1 ENHRY, CDR2 SYGVKD. The CDR3 runs to 14 residues. The CDR3 sequence is CAISQGQGGNTIYF. CDR3 DNA sequence: TGTGCCATCAGCCAGGGACAGGGGGGAAACACCATATATTTT.

In this sample, this clonotype turned up a few times. The chain links TRBV4-3 to TRBJ2-3, with unresolved D. CDR3 length: 15 residues. Germline values: CDR1 LGHNA, CDR2 YSLEER. V was shortened by 3 bases and J by 0 bases, with 10 bases between the two germline ends. As DNA, the CDR3 is TGCGCCAGCAGCCAGCGACCCACGAGCACAGATACGCAGTATTTT. Encoded protein: CASSQRPTSTDTQYF.

This clonotype was seen repeatedly, ten times or more. This chain connects TRBV24-1 to TRBJ2-7; D gene unclear. Germline CDR1 KGHDR, CDR2 SFDVKD. This CDR3 spans 14 amino acids. The germline V and J ends were trimmed by 5 bases and 9 bases, with 19 bases remaining between them. The CDR3 loop reads CATSGPLHARWQYF. CDR3 nucleotide sequence: TGTGCCACCAGTGGACCACTCCATGCTCGATGGCAGTACTTC.

The chain is built from TRBV29-1 and TRBJ1-1; D may be TRBD1 (6 bases). V lost 6 bases and J lost 11, with 22 bases in between. CDR1 SQVTM and CDR2 ANQGSEA come from the germline V gene. This CDR3 comprises 13 residues. In DNA form, the CDR3 reads TGCAGCGTGGGGGCACATGGACCTGTGAGGGCTTTCTTT. Protein sequence: CSVGAHGPVRAFF.

This clonotype has more than one count but fewer than ten. The chain joins TRBV24-1 to TRBJ2-1; D unresolved. V lost 3 bases and J lost 3, with 5 bases in between. CDR3 length: 13 amino acids. The germline gives CDR1 KGHDR, CDR2 SFDVKD. The CDR3 DNA reads TGTGCCACCAGTGATCGTCTCTACAATGAGCAGTTCTTC. Translated: CATSDRLYNEQFF.

This clonotype was counted at least ten times. The chain is built from TRBV5-5 and TRBJ1-6, with unresolved D. The CDR3 totals 13 residues. Germline values: CDR1 SGHKS, CDR2 YYEKEE (reference sequence). V lost 0 bases and J lost 8, with 6 bases in between. The CDR3 DNA follows: TGTGCCAGCAGCTTGGGTCCCGATTCACCCCTCCACTTT. Protein product: CASSLGPDSPLHF.

V usage is TRBV5-1 and J usage is TRBJ2-3, with 8 bases identical to TRBD2. The germline gives CDR1 SGHRS, CDR2 YFSETQ. The CDR3 covers 15 residues. V was clipped by 0 bases and J by 3 bases; unmatched bases: 3. For the CDR3, the DNA is TGCGCCAGCAGCTTGGCGCCGGGAGGGACAGATACGCAGTATTTT. This translates into CASSLAPGGTDTQYF.

The V gene is TRBV6-2 or TRBV6-3, the J gene TRBJ1-6; D is ambiguous. Germline assignment: CDR1 MNHEY and CDR2 SVGEGT. V lost 7 bases to trimming and J lost 5 bases, with 30 bases between them. The CDR3 totals 20 residues. The CDR3 DNA reads TGTGCCAGCACCTTTTCTCCTCTACTACGAGGAAGGCGTGATAATTCACCCCTCCACTTT. Its translation: CASTFSPLLRGRRDNSPLHF.

The chain links TRBV12-3 or TRBV12-4 to TRBJ2-4; 13 positions agree with TRBD2. V was clipped by 8 bases and J by 0 bases; unmatched bases: 4. This CDR3 comprises 16 residues. DNA of the CDR3: TGTGCCAGCGGACTAGCGGGGGTTTCAGCCAAAAACATTCAGTACTTC. It yields the protein CASGLAGVSAKNIQYF.